This is a list of T cell receptor beta chains from one sample in a study of HIV-infected patients and healthy controls. TCRdb ran MiXCR on the 5' RACE reads and lists one entry per CDR3 protein. The data hold approximately 17,000 distinct CDR3 sequences, with under 10% observed a single time. Sequencing input: blood. These receptors were taken from an adult in good health. Both conserved end residues are part of each CDR3. D genes are given only for firm matches. Rows give clone size only sometimes, using once, few, many, or a class for an expanded clone.

cdr3_nt cdr3_aa j_call d_call v_call clone_size
TGCAGTGCCAACTCACCGTTCCAAGAGACCCAGTACTTC CSANSPFQETQYF TRBJ2-5 - TRBV20-1 -
TGTGCCAGCAGCTTAGGAGGGAGGGCCGATTCAGATACGCAGTATTTT CASSLGGRADSDTQYF TRBJ2-3 TRBD2 TRBV7-2 few
TGTGCCAGCAGCTTGGAATCCGGACTAGCCCTCTACGAGCAGTACTTC CASSLESGLALYEQYF TRBJ2-7 TRBD2 TRBV5-5 many
TGCAGCGTCGGACAGTTCACTAACTATGGCTACACCTTC CSVGQFTNYGYTF TRBJ1-2 - TRBV29-1 many
TGTGCCAGCAGTCCCTCTCCGACAGGGGATACTGAAGCTTTCTTT CASSPSPTGDTEAFF TRBJ1-1 TRBD1 TRBV6-5 many
TGTGCCAGCAGCTTCCGCGGGGGCACTGAAGCTTTCTTT CASSFRGGTEAFF TRBJ1-1 - TRBV7-9 -
TGTGCCAGCAGCTACGGAGTCATGAACACTGAAGCTTTCTTT CASSYGVMNTEAFF TRBJ1-1 - TRBV3-1 many
TGTGCCAGCAGTCCTTGGGGGGAGGCCGGGGAGCTGTTTTTT CASSPWGEAGELFF TRBJ2-2 - TRBV28 -
TGTGCCTGGAGTGTTCCCTCCACAGATACGCAGTATTTT CAWSVPSTDTQYF TRBJ2-3 - TRBV30 many
TGTGCCAGCAGCTTGCAGGCAGTAACCTTCCAAGAGACCCAGTACTTC CASSLQAVTFQETQYF TRBJ2-5 - TRBV5-4 -
TGTGCCAGTAGTATTTTCGGGGTCACTGAAGCTTTCTTT CASSIFGVTEAFF TRBJ1-1 - TRBV19 few
TGCAGCGTTGAGGGGGACAGAGGGGCCAACGTCCTGACTTTC CSVEGDRGANVLTF TRBJ2-6 TRBD1 TRBV29-1 many
TGTGCCAGCAGCTTAGCCCCGACAGGGGCCAACACTGAAGCTTTCTTT CASSLAPTGANTEAFF TRBJ1-1 TRBD1 TRBV7-2 many
TGCGCCAGCAGCGAGTCAACAGGGAATGCTGAAGCTTTCTTT CASSESTGNAEAFF TRBJ1-1 - TRBV5-1 many
TGTGCCTGGAGTCAAAGGGGGTTTGGTGCAACTAATGAAAAACTGTTTTTT CAWSQRGFGATNEKLFF TRBJ1-4 - TRBV30 many
TGTGCCATCAGCCAGGGTGATAATTCACCCCTCCACTTT CAISQGDNSPLHF TRBJ1-6 - TRBV10-3 medium-sized
TGTGCCAGCAAAAGGCTAGCGGACAATGAGCAGTTCTTC CASKRLADNEQFF TRBJ2-1 TRBD2 TRBV6-2/TRBV6-3 few
TGTGCCAGCAGGGGATGGGGTAGAGGGAGTCGGGACGATACGCAGTATTTT CASRGWGRGSRDDTQYF TRBJ2-3 - TRBV28 -
TGTGCCAGCAGATTCCGGGACCTGGGGCGGGAGCAGTACTTC CASRFRDLGREQYF TRBJ2-7 - TRBV6-2/TRBV6-3 medium-sized
TGTGCCTGGAGTGACAGGGACACCGGGGAGCTGTTTTTT CAWSDRDTGELFF TRBJ2-2 - TRBV30 medium-sized
TGTGCCAGCAGTTCCACAATTCGCTATGGCTACACCTTC CASSSTIRYGYTF TRBJ1-2 - TRBV6-5 many
TGTGCCAGTAGTACCTTACCGGGACAGAGGGTATATGAAGCTTTCTTT CASSTLPGQRVYEAFF TRBJ1-1 TRBD1 TRBV19 -